This TCR beta chain was captured in a study of cytomegalovirus exposure and HLA in healthy donors. Study-wide context: Unique TCRs numbering roughly 85 million, obtained from HLA-typed donors, made up an early data release. Points from the study as a whole: DRB1 had the most TCR associations and HLA-C the fewest, a later analysis found, with rates varying by HLA locus. Per published reports, the classifier diagnosed cytomegalovirus status with high specificity and sensitivity.

Primers: 60 Vbeta forward and 13 Jbeta reverse. TCRdb's table, derived via immunoSEQ multiplex PCR, lists solely in-frame clones and lacks some. The record lists 53,000 or so clones, of which the ten most abundant hold over 10%. Note on this clone: No antigen is known for it.

The CDR3 consists of 15 residues. This clonotype originated in a man aged 18-30 years in good health and CMV-seropositive. The genes are TRBV21-1 and TRBJ2-2; the D call TRBD2 from the table was never checked on the DNA. TRBV21-1 is reported as a pseudogene. Material for sequencing was PBMCs. For the CDR3, the DNA is TGTGCCAGCAGCAAATTCTCAGGAGGAACCGGGGAGCTGTTTTTT. Translating gives CASSKFSGGTGELFF.